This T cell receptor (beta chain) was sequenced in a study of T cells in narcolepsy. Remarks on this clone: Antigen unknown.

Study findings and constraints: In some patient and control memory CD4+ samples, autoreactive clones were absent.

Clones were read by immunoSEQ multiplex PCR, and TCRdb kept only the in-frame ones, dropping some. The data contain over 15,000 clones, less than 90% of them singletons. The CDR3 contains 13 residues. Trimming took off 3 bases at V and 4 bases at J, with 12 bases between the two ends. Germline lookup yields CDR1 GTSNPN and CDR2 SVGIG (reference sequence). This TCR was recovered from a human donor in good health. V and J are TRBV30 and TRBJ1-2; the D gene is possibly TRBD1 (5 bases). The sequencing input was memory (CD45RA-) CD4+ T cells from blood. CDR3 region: CAWSDSSGYGYTF. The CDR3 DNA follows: TGTGCCTGGAGCGACAGTTCCGGCTATGGCTACACCTTC. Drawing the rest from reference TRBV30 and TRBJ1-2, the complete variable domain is SQTIHQWPATLVQPVGSPLSLECTVEGTSNPNLYWYRQAAGRGLQLLFYSVGIGQISSEVPQNLSASRPQDRQFILSSKKLLLSDSGFYLCAWSDSSGYGYTFGSGTRLTVV.